This TCR beta chain is from a study of blood T cell repertoires in COVID-19. The wider study: Sites in the United States, Italy and Spain provided acute and convalescent COVID-19 samples. Sources were T cells, B-cell-depleted T cells, or PBMCs; the material itself was cDNA or gDNA.

In the source study's methods: Reference gene primer amplification gave nucleated cell count estimates. The data were produced by immunoSEQ multiplex PCR, yet TCRdb's version contains in-frame clones alone and is incomplete. That table gives V, J and clone size, and the DNA gave D and trimming. The sample has 150,000 or so clones, roughly 83% seen once. This CDR3 has 12 amino acids. V lost 6 bases, J lost 11 bases, and 16 bases lay in between. Germline V lookup: CDR1 SGHDN, CDR2 FVKESK. Two consecutive negative NP/OP PCR tests, clearance, or resolved symptoms defined Cohort 3 recovery. Sequencing was done on a sample of PBMCs or T cells enriched from blood (not recorded which). This chain uses TRBV14 with TRBJ1-1; D is possibly TRBD1 (6 bases). The TCR comes from a man aged 45 to 65 who had recovered from COVID-19. The CDR3 here is CASSPQGVRAFF. CDR3 DNA sequence: TGTGCCAGCAGTCCACAGGGCGTGAGGGCTTTCTTT.